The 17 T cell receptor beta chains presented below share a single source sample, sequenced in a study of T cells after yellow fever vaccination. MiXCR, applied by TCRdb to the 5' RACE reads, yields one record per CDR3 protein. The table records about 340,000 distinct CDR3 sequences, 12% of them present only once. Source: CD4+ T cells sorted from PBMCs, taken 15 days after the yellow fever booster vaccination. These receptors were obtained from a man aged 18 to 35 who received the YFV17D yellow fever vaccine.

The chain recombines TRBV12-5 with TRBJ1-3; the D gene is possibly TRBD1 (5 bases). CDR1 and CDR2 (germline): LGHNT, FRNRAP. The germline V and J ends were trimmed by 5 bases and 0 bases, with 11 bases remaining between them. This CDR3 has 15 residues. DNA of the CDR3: TGTGCTAGTGGTCACGGGACGGGCTCTGGAAACACCATATATTTT. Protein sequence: CASGHGTGSGNTIYF.

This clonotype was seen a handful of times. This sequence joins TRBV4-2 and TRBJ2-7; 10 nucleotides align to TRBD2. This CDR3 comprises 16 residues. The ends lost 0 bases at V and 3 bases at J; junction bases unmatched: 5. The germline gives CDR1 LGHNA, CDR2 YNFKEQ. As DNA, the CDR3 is TGTGCCAGCAGCCAAGAGACTAGCGGGCCCTACTACGAGCAGTACTTC. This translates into CASSQETSGPYYEQYF.

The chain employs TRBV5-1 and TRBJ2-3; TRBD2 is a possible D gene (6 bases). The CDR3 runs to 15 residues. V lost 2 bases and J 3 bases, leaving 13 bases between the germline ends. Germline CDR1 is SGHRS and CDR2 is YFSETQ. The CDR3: CASSFRRGQTDTQYF. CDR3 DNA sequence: TGCGCCAGCAGCTTCCGGCGGGGCCAGACAGATACGCAGTATTTT. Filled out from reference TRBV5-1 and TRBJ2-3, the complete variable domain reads KAGVTQTPRYLIKTRGQQVTLSCSPISGHRSVSWYQQTPGQGLQFLFEYFSETQRNKGNFPGRFSGRQFSNSRSEMNVSTLELGDSALYLCASSFRRGQTDTQYFGPGTRLTVL.

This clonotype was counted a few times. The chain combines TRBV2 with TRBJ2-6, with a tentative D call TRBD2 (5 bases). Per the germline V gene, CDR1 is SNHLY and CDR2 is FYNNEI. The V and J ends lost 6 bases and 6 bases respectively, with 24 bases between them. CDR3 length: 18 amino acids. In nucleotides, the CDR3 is TGTGCCAGCAGATACCCGGGGAGAGTAGGTCTTGAGGCCAACGTCCTGACTTTC. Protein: CASRYPGRVGLEANVLTF.

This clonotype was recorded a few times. The CDR3, as DNA: TGCGCCAGCAGCCACTCAAGTAAAGGGTGGGAGAACACTGAAGCTTTCTTT. Translation: CASSHSSKGWENTEAFF. This rearrangement joins TRBV4-3 to TRBJ1-1; no clear D gene. This CDR3 has 17 residues. V lost 3 bases and J 1 base, leaving 18 bases between the germline ends. Germline loops: CDR1 LGHNA, CDR2 YSLEER.

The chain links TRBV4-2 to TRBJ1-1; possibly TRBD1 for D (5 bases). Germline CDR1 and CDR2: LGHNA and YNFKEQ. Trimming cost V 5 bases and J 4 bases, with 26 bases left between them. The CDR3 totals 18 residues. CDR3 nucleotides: TGTGCCAGCAGCGACCGTGGAGGGAGACAGCTTGGAGGCACTGAAGCTTTCTTT. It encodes CASSDRGGRQLGGTEAFF.

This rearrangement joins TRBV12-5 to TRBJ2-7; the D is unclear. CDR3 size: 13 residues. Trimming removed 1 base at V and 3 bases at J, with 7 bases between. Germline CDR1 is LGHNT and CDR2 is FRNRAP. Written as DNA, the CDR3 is TGTGCTAGTGGTTTGGGACTGATCTACGAGCAGTACTTC. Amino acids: CASGLGLIYEQYF.

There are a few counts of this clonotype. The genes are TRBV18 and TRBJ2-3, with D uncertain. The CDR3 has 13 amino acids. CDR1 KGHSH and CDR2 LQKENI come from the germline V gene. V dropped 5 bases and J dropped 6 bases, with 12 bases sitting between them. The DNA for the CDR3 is TGTGCCAGCTCATGGAAGCCGGAGGATACGCAGTATTTT. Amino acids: CASSWKPEDTQYF. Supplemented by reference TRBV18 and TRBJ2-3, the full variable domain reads NAGVMQNPRHLVRRRGQEARLRCSPMKGHSHVYWYRQLPEEGLKFMVYLQKENIIDESGMPKERFSAEFPKEGPSILRIQQVVRGDSAAYFCASSWKPEDTQYFGPGTRLTVL.

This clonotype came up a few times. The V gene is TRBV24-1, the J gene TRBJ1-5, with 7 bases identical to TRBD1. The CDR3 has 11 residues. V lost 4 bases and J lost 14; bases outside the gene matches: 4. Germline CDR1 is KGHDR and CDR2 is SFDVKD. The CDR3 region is CATSDLDREHF. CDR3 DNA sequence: TGTGCCACCAGTGACCTTGACAGGGAGCATTTT.

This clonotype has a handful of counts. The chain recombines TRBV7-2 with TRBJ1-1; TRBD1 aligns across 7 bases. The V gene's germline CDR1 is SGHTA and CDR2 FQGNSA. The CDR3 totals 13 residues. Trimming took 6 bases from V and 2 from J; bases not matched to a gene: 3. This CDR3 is CASRIGGNTEAFF. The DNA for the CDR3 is TGTGCCAGCAGGATAGGGGGCAACACTGAAGCTTTCTTT.

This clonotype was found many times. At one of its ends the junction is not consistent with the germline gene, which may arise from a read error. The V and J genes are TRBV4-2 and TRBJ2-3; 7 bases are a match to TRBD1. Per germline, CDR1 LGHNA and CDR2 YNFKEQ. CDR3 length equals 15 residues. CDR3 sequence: CASSKDREATDTQYF. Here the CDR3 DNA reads TGTGCCAGCAGCAAAGACAGGGAAGCGACAGATACGCAGTATTTT.

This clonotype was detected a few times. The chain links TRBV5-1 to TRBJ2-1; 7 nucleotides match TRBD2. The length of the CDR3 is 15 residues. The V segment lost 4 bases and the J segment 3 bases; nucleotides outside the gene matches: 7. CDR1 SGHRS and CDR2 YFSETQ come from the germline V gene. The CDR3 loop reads CASSQAGRNYNEQFF. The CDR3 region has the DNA TGCGCCAGCAGCCAAGCGGGGCGCAACTACAATGAGCAGTTCTTC.

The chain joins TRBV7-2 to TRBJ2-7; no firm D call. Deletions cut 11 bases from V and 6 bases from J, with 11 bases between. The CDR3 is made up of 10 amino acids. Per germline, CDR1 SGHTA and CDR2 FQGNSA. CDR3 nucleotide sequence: TGTGCCTCCCCCCTCGGCGAGCAGTACGTC. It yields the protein CASPLGEQYV.

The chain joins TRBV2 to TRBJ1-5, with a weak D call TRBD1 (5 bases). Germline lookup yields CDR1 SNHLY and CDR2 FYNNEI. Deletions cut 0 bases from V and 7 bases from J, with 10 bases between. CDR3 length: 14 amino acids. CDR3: CASSEAWAGQPQHF. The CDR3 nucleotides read TGTGCCAGCAGTGAAGCGTGGGCAGGGCAGCCCCAGCATTTT.

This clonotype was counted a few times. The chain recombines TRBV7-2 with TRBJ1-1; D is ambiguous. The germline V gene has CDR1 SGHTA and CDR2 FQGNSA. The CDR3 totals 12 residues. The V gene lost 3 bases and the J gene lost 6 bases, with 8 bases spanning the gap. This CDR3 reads CASSFLYAEAFF. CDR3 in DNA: TGTGCCAGCAGCTTTCTGTATGCTGAAGCTTTCTTT.

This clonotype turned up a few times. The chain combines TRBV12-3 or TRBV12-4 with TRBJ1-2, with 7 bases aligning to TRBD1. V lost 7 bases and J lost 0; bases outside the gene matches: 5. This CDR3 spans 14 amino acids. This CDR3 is CASILTGTNYGYTF. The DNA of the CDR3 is TGTGCCAGCATCCTGACAGGGACTAACTATGGCTACACCTTC.

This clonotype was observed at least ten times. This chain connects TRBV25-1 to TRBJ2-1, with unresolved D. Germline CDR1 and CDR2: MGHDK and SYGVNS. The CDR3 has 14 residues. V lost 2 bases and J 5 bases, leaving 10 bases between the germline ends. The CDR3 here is CASSENVGDNEQFF. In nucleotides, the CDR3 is TGTGCCAGCAGTGAAAACGTCGGAGACAATGAGCAGTTCTTC.